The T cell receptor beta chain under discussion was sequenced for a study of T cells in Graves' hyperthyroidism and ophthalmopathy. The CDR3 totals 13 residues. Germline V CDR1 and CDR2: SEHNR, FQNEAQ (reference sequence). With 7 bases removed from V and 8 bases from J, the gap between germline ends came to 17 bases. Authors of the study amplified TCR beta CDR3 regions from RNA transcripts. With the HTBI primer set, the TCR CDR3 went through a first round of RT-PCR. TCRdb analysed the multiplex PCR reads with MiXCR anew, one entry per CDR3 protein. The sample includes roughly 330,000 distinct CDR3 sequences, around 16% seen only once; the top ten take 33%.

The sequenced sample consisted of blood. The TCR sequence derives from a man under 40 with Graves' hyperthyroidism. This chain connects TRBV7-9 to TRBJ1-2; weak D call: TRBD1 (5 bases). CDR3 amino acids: CASNRDGPPGYTF. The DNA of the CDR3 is TGTGCCAGCAATAGGGACGGTCCGCCCGGCTACACCTTC.